This TCR beta chain was profiled in a study of T cells after yellow fever vaccination. Findings and caveats of the study: Subsequent booster samples again held most clones from primary vaccination (roughly 95% CD4, over 80% CD8). Though it reached lower strength, the secondary response hit its peak faster, day 5 versus 15. The bulk population could contribute abundant contaminating clonotypes to FACS-sorted repertoires.

In this sample, this clonotype turned up a few times. Its specificity is unknown. MiXCR, run by TCRdb on the 5' RACE reads, gives a single entry per CDR3 protein. The repertoire holds under 300,000 distinct CDR3 sequences, with around 6.7% as singletons. This receptor was taken from a man aged 25-45 years who received the YFV17D yellow fever vaccine. The sample consisted of CD4+ T cells sorted from PBMCs, taken on the day of the yellow fever booster vaccination.

DNA of the CDR3: TGTGCCATCAGTGAGTCATCTACAGATACGCAGTATTTT. Its protein product is CAISESSTDTQYF. V and J are TRBV10-3 and TRBJ2-3, with D hard to call. V lost 0 bases and J lost 3, with 4 bases in between. The CDR3 runs 13 residues. Germline lookup yields CDR1 ENHRY and CDR2 SYGVKD.